This T cell receptor beta chain was recovered during a study of blood T cell repertoires in COVID-19. Allocation to cohorts depended on clinical history reported by the participants. The table came from immunoSEQ multiplex PCR; TCRdb's copy has only in-frame clones and leaves some out. The data show fewer than 250,000 clones, with 83% seen just once and 4.8% held by the top ten. V lost 6 bases to trimming and J lost 3 bases, with 15 bases between them. The length of the CDR3 is 14 residues. CDR1 MNHEY and CDR2 SVGAGI come from the germline V gene. The gene calls are TRBV6-5 and TRBJ2-7, with D maybe TRBD2 (5 bases). The sample comprised PBMCs or T cells enriched from blood (not recorded which). The sequence was collected from a woman between 45 and 60 years old who had been exposed to COVID-19. The CDR3 sequence: CASSLSRGFYEQYF. The CDR3 DNA follows: TGTGCCAGCAGCCTTAGCCGGGGTTTCTACGAGCAGTACTTC.